These T cell receptor beta chains were read from a single sample in a study of cytomegalovirus exposure and HLA in healthy donors. TCRdb's table, derived via immunoSEQ multiplex PCR, lists solely in-frame clones and lacks some. Among about 64,000 clones, over 70% were seen once, and the ten largest hold approximately 4.7%. Sequencing was performed on PBMCs. These receptors came from a male donor in good health and CMV-seropositive. Each CDR3 is given with its conserved first and last residue. A D gene is named only where the DNA matches it firmly. Some rows mark clone size as missing; the rest say once, few, many or name a class of expanded clone.

TRBV5-4	TRBD2	TRBJ2-5	NA	CASSSGTSGGFETQYF	TGTGCCAGCAGCTCCGGGACTAGCGGGGGTTTCGAGACCCAGTACTTC
TRBV19	NA	TRBJ1-1	NA	CASLRGTEAFF	TGTGCCAGTTTGAGAGGCACTGAAGCTTTCTTT
TRBV7-3	NA	TRBJ2-7	NA	CASSFGGSYEQYF	TGTGCCAGCAGCTTCGGCGGATCCTACGAGCAGTACTTC
TRBV29-1	TRBD1	TRBJ1-1	NA	CSVEESGTANTEAFF	TGCAGCGTTGAAGAGTCTGGGACAGCGAACACTGAAGCTTTCTTT
TRBV18	TRBD1	TRBJ1-1	NA	CASSPTTGFRSFF	TGTGCCAGCTCACCAACGACAGGGTTTAGATCTTTCTTT
TRBV19	TRBD1	TRBJ1-1	NA	CASSMWGQGGTEAFF	TGTGCCAGTAGTATGTGGGGACAGGGAGGGACTGAAGCTTTCTTT
TRBV5-4	NA	TRBJ2-3	NA	CASSGGDGQGDTQYF	TGTGCCAGCAGCGGGGGGGATGGCCAGGGGGATACGCAGTATTTT
TRBV19	NA	TRBJ2-7	NA	CASSSPSEQYF	TGTGCCAGTAGTTCCCCATCCGAGCAGTACTTC
TRBV5-4	NA	TRBJ2-2	NA	CASSDRGALAGELFF	TGTGCCAGCAGCGATCGGGGTGCCCTTGCCGGGGAGCTGTTTTTT
TRBV11-1	TRBD1	TRBJ1-2	few	CASSVGQPSNYGYTF	TGTGCCAGCAGCGTGGGACAGCCGTCTAACTATGGCTACACCTTC
TRBV19	NA	TRBJ1-5	NA	CASTLGQISNQPQHF	TGTGCCAGTACCCTAGGACAGATTAGCAATCAGCCCCAGCATTTT
TRBV7-9	TRBD2	TRBJ2-7	NA	CASSWTSGGPPTYEQYF	TGTGCCAGCAGCTGGACTAGCGGGGGGCCACCAACCTACGAGCAGTACTTC
TRBV5-4	TRBD1	TRBJ2-7	NA	CASSVGQGPSYEQYF	TGTGCCAGCAGCGTGGGACAGGGTCCTTCCTACGAGCAGTACTTC
TRBV6-1	NA	TRBJ1-2	NA	CASSEKAGANYGYTF	TGTGCCAGCAGTGAAAAGGCAGGGGCCAACTATGGCTACACCTTC
TRBV2	NA	TRBJ1-5	NA	CASSPGFNQPQHF	TGTGCCAGCAGCCCGGGTTTCAATCAGCCCCAGCATTTT
TRBV19	NA	TRBJ1-2	NA	CASSMVEATYGYTF	TGTGCCAGTAGTATGGTCGAGGCGACCTATGGCTACACCTTC
TRBV18	NA	TRBJ1-1	NA	CASSSSGVTEAFF	TGTGCCAGCTCATCCTCGGGGGTCACTGAAGCTTTCTTT
TRBV2	NA	TRBJ1-1	NA	CASAWGENTEAFF	TGTGCCAGCGCGTGGGGCGAGAACACTGAAGCTTTCTTT
TRBV4-2	NA	TRBJ1-4	NA	CASSQGSGGATNEKLFF	TGTGCCAGCAGCCAAGGGTCGGGCGGGGCAACTAATGAAAAACTGTTTTTT
TRBV5-4	NA	TRBJ1-1	NA	CASSFNRATEAFF	TGTGCCAGCAGCTTTAACAGGGCAACTGAAGCTTTCTTT
TRBV6-5	TRBD2	TRBJ2-1	few	CASSYPGLAHEQFF	TGTGCCAGCAGTTACCCGGGACTAGCCCATGAGCAGTTCTTC
TRBV30	TRBD1	TRBJ2-1	NA	CAWKPGQSYNEQFF	TGTGCCTGGAAACCGGGACAGAGCTACAATGAGCAGTTCTTC
TRBV6-6	NA	TRBJ1-1	NA	CASSYGGETEAFF	TGTGCCAGCAGTTACGGGGGGGAAACTGAAGCTTTCTTT
TRBV25-1	NA	TRBJ1-2	NA	CASSESAGVLAFYGYTF	TGTGCCAGCAGTGAATCTGCCGGGGTCTTAGCTTTCTATGGCTACACCTTC
TRBV27	TRBD2	TRBJ2-5	NA	CASSTIAGYQETQYF	TGTGCCAGCAGTACTATAGCGGGGTACCAAGAGACCCAGTACTTC
TRBV5-1	TRBD1	TRBJ2-4	NA	CASSLVGTGGQNIQYF	TGCGCCAGCAGCTTGGTCGGGACAGGGGGCCAAAACATTCAGTACTTC
TRBV5-1	TRBD1	TRBJ1-4	once	CASSPGPGQGGEKLFF	TGCGCCAGCAGCCCCGGCCCGGGACAGGGGGGTGAAAAACTGTTTTTT
TRBV4-3	TRBD1	TRBJ2-1	NA	CASSQGTGIYNEQFF	TGCGCCAGCAGCCAAGGGACAGGGATCTACAATGAGCAGTTCTTC
TRBV28	TRBD1	TRBJ2-7	NA	CASSRTGGNYEQYF	TGTGCCAGCAGTAGGACAGGGGGTAACTACGAGCAGTACTTC
TRBV5-1	NA	TRBJ2-1	NA	CASSLVRGQSNEQFF	TGCGCCAGCAGCTTGGTCAGGGGTCAAAGCAATGAGCAGTTCTTC
TRBV7-9	NA	TRBJ2-7	NA	CASSLYSAGGDFYEQYF	TGTGCCAGCAGCTTATACTCCGCTGGTGGAGATTTCTACGAGCAGTACTTC
TRBV7-8	TRBD1	TRBJ2-1	NA	CASSLAGTAYNEQFF	TGTGCCAGCAGCTTAGCGGGGACAGCCTACAATGAGCAGTTCTTC
TRBV5-1	TRBD2	TRBJ2-1	NA	CASASPGGGGTSGGSNEQFF	TGCGCCAGCGCCTCTCCTGGTGGAGGGGGGACTAGCGGGGGGAGTAATGAGCAGTTCTTC
TRBV19	TRBD1	TRBJ2-7	once	CASSIGDRPVYEQYF	TGTGCCAGTAGTATAGGGGACAGGCCTGTGTACGAGCAGTACTTC
TRBV27	NA	TRBJ2-1	NA	CASSLSRDEQFF	TGTGCCAGCAGTTTATCGAGGGATGAGCAGTTCTTC
TRBV18	TRBD1	TRBJ1-5	NA	CASSPGQGTRGQPQHF	TGTGCCAGCTCACCCGGACAGGGGACGAGGGGTCAGCCCCAGCATTTT
TRBV11-2	NA	TRBJ2-7	NA	CASSDRLVYEQYF	TGTGCCAGCAGCGACAGACTGGTCTACGAGCAGTACTTC
TRBV10-3	NA	TRBJ2-1	NA	CAIYYNEQFF	TGTGCCATTTACTACAATGAGCAGTTCTTC
TRBV19	NA	TRBJ1-2	NA	CASSIHNYGYTF	TGTGCCAGTAGTATCCATAACTATGGCTACACCTTC
TRBV2	NA	TRBJ2-7	NA	CASNGGHREQYF	TGTGCCAGCAACGGGGGGCATCGAGAGCAGTACTTC
TRBV25-1	TRBD1	TRBJ1-4	NA	CASSHDRVHNNEKLFF	TGTGCCAGCAGCCATGACAGGGTGCACAATAATGAAAAACTGTTTTTT
TRBV4-1	NA	TRBJ2-2	NA	CASSQVALVVGELFF	TGCGCCAGCAGCCAAGTCGCGCTAGTCGTCGGGGAGCTGTTTTTT
TRBV6-5	NA	TRBJ1-2	NA	CASSPSRDIFYGYTF	TGTGCCAGCAGTCCGTCCCGGGACATATTCTATGGCTACACCTTC
TRBV7-2	NA	TRBJ2-7	NA	CASSLELGQSYEQYF	TGTGCCAGCAGCTTAGAACTAGGGCAGTCCTACGAGCAGTACTTC
TRBV11-1	NA	TRBJ1-1	NA	CASSLARGRGHTEAFF	TGTGCCAGCAGCTTAGCCCGGGGGAGGGGTCACACTGAAGCTTTCTTT
TRBV23-1	NA	TRBJ1-6	NA	CASSQWSRTEDSPLHF	TGCGCCAGCAGTCAATGGTCCCGGACGGAGGATTCACCCCTCCACTTT
TRBV21-1	NA	TRBJ2-5	NA	CASSLRLAGQETQYF	TGTGCCAGCAGCCTTAGACTAGCGGGCCAAGAGACCCAGTACTTC
TRBV6-1	NA	TRBJ1-1	NA	CASSAAGFSFPTEAFF	TGTGCCAGCAGTGCGGCGGGATTTAGCTTCCCCACCGAAGCTTTCTTT
TRBV19	NA	TRBJ2-7	few	CASSIGTAYEQYF	TGTGCCAGTAGTATCGGCACAGCCTACGAGCAGTACTTC
TRBV25-1	NA	TRBJ2-5	NA	CASNGGPVETQYF	TGTGCCAGCAACGGGGGGCCCGTTGAGACCCAGTACTTC
TRBV7-8	TRBD1	TRBJ2-5	NA	CASSLGTGRETQYF	TGTGCCAGCAGCTTGGGGACAGGGCGAGAGACCCAGTACTTC
TRBV27	NA	TRBJ2-7	NA	CASSGGSSYEQYF	TGTGCCAGCTCAGGTGGTTCCTCCTACGAGCAGTACTTC
TRBV27	NA	TRBJ2-7	NA	CASSCFAHLNGEQYF	TGTGCCAGCAGTTGCTTTGCTCATCTGAACGGCGAGCAGTACTTC
TRBV11-2	NA	TRBJ2-1	NA	CATKSVSGAYNEQFF	TGTGCCACCAAATCGGTTTCTGGGGCGTACAATGAGCAGTTCTTC